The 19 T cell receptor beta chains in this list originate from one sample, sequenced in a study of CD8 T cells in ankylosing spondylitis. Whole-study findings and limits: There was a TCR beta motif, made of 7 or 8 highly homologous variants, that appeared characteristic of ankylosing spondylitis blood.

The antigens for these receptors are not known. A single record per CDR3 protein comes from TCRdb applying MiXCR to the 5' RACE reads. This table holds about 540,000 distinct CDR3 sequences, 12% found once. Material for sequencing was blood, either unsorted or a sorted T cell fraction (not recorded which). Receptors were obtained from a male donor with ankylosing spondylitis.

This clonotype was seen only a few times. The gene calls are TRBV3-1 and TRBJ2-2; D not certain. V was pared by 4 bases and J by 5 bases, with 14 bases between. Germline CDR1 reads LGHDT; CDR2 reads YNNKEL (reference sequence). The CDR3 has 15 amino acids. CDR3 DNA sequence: TGTGCCAGCAGCCCCGGGTCACTGGGGACCGGGGAGCTGTTTTTT. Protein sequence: CASSPGSLGTGELFF.

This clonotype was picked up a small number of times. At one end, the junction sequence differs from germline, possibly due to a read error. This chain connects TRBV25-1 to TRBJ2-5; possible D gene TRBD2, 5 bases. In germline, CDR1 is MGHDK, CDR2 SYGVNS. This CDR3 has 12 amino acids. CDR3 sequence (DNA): TGTGCCAGCACCGCGGCTGGAGGTCAGGCGTGCTTC. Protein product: CASTAAGGQACF.

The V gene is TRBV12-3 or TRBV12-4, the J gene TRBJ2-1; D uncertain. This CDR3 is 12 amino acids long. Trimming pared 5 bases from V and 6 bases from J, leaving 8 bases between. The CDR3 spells CASSPSINEQFF. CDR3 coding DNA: TGTGCCAGCAGTCCGAGCATCAATGAGCAGTTCTTC.

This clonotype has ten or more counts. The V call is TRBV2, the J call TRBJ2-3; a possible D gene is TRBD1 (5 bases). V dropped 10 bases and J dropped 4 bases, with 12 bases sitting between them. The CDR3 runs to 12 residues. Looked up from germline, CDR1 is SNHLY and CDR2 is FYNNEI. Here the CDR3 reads CATGWGADTQYF. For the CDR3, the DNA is TGTGCCACCGGCTGGGGCGCAGATACGCAGTATTTT. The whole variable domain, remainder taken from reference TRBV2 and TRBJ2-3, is EPEVTQTPSHQVTQMGQEVILRCVPISNHLYFYWYRQILGQKVEFLVSFYNNEISEKSEIFDDQFSVERPDGSNFTLKIRSTKLEDSAMYFCATGWGADTQYFGPGTRLTVL.

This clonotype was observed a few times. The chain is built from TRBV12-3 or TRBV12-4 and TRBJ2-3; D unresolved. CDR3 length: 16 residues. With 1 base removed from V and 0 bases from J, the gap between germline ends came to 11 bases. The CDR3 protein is CASSLEIYSSTDTQYF. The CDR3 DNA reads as TGTGCCAGCAGTTTAGAGATCTACTCTAGCACAGATACGCAGTATTTT.

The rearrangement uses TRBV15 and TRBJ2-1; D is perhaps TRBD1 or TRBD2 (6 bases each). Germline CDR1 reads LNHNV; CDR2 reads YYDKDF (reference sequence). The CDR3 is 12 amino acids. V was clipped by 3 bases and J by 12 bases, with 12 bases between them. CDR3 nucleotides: TGTGCCACCAGCAGGACAGGAGGGGTGCAGTTCTTC. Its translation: CATSRTGGVQFF.

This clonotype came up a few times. The CDR3 DNA is TGTGCCAGCAGATCAAGGACGGGAGGGAACACAGATACGCAGTATTTT. Its protein product is CASRSRTGGNTDTQYF. This chain connects TRBV12-3 or TRBV12-4 to TRBJ2-3; TRBD2 aligns across 8 bases. This CDR3 has 16 residues. Losses at the gene ends were 6 bases for V and 2 bases for J; bases not matched to a gene: 10.

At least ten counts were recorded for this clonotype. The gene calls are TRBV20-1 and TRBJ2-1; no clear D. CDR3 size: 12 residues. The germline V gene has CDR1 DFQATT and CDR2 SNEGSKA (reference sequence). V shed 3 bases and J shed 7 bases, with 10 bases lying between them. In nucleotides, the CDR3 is TGCAGTGCTAGCGCAAGGGTAAATGAGCAGTTCTTC. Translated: CSASARVNEQFF.

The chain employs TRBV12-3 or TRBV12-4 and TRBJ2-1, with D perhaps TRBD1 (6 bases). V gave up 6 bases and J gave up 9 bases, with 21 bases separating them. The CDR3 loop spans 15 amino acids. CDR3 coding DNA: TGTGCCAGCAGGAGGGATACAGGGATTAACGGTGAGCAGTTCTTC. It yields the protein CASRRDTGINGEQFF.

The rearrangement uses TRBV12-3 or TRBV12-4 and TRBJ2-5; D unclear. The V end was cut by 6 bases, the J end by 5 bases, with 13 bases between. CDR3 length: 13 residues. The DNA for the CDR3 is TGTGCCAGCAGCCTCGTTACTCCGGAGACCCAGTACTTC. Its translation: CASSLVTPETQYF.

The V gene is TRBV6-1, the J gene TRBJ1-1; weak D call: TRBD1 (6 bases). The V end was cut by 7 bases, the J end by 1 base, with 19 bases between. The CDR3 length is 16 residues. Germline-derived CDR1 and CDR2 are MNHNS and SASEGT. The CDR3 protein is CASTPHRASGNTEAFF. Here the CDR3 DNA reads TGTGCCAGCACCCCCCACAGGGCCTCTGGGAACACTGAAGCTTTCTTT.

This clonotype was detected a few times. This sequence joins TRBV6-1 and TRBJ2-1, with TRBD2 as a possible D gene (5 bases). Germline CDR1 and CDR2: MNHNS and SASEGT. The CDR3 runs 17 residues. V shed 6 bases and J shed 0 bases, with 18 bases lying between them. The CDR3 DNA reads TGTGCCAGCAGCGAGCACACCCTAGGGAGCTCCTACAATGAGCAGTTCTTC. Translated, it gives CASSEHTLGSSYNEQFF.

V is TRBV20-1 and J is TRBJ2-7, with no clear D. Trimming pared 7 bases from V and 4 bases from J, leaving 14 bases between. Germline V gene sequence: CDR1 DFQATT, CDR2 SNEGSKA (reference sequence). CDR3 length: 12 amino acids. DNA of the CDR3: TGCAGTGTCTGGAGTTTAGGGTACGAGCAGTACTTC. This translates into CSVWSLGYEQYF.

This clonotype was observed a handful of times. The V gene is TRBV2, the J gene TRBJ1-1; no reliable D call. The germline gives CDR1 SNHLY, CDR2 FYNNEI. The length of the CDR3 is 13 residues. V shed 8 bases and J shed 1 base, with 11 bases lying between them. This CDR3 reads CASGSAGNTEAFF. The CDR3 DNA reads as TGTGCCAGCGGAAGCGCAGGGAACACTGAAGCTTTCTTT.

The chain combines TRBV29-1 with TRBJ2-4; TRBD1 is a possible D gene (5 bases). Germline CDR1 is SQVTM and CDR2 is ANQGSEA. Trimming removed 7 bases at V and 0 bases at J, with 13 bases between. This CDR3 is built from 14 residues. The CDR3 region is CSAKGALAKNIQYF. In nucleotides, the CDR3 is TGCAGCGCCAAAGGGGCTCTAGCCAAAAACATTCAGTACTTC.

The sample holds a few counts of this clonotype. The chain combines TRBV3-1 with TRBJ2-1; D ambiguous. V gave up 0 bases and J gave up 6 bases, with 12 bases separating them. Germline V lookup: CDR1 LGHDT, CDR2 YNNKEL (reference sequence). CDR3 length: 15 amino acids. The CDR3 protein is CASSQDRVPTNEQFF. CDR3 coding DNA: TGTGCCAGCAGCCAAGATAGGGTTCCTACCAATGAGCAGTTCTTC.

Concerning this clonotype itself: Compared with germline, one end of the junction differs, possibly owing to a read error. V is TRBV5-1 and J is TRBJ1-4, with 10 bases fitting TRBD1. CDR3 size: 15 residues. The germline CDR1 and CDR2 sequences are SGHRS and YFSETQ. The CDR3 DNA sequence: TGCGCCAGCAGCTTGGAGGGACAGGGGTATGAAAAACTGCTTTTT. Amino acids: CASSLEGQGYEKLLF.

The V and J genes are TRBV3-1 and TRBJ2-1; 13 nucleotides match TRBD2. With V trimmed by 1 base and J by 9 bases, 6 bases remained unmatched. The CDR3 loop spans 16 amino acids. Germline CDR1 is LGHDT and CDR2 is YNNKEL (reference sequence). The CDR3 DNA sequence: TGTGCCAGCAGCCAAGTTGGACTAGCGGGAGACAGTGAGCAGTTCTTC. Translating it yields CASSQVGLAGDSEQFF.

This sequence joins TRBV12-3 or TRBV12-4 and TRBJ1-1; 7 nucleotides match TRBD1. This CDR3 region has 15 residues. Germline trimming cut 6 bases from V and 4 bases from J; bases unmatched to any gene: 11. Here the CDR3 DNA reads TGTGCCAGCAGCCCCTCGGACAGGAGGACCACTGAAGCTTTCTTT. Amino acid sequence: CASSPSDRRTTEAFF.